This TCR beta chain was captured in a study of T cell repertoires in cytomegalovirus infection. Study in general: Recently identified HLA-C-restricted CMV epitopes were used, and well-studied HLA-B-restricted CMV epitopes were used as well.

This clonotype occurred many times. What it recognizes is unknown. TCRdb re-analysed the reads in MiXCR, keeping a single row per CDR3 protein. The sample contains approximately 100,000 distinct CDR3 sequences, around 40% of which appear only once. There are 11 residues in the CDR3. Deletions cut 2 bases from V and 3 bases from J, with 2 bases between. Germline CDR1 reads MGHRA; CDR2 reads YSYEKL. General study results and limits: Pooled public TCR beta family frequency picked out CMV carriers with the relevant HLA.

The V gene is TRBV4-1, the J gene TRBJ2-7; D gene ambiguous. This clonotype originated in a human donor in good health (CMV status not recorded). Some clones in this sample may be carry-over from other donors' samples. The material sequenced was CD8+ T cells from cultured PBMCs, taken from culture after CMV antigen stimulation. CDR3 region: CASSQNYEQYF. CDR3 sequence (DNA): TGCGCCAGCAGCCAAAACTACGAGCAGTACTTC.